The present T cell receptor (beta chain) was sequenced within a study of T cells in Graves' hyperthyroidism and ophthalmopathy (dated by TCRdb to between 2018 and 2020). Background on the whole study: Peripheral blood samples were taken at initial diagnosis, before any treatment was given. TCR V-J signatures able to tell the groups apart were searched for in a discovery cohort of approximately 95 patients, of whom approximately 40 had Graves' ophthalmopathy and around 58 had stable Graves' hyperthyroidism. An independent validation cohort of under 20 hyperthyroidism patients and approximately 16 patients who later progressed to ophthalmopathy tested prospective prediction of ophthalmopathy. For training and testing, the 80 to 100 patients in the discovery cohort were randomly divided in a 7:3 ratio. The study also compared thyroid tissue and blood T-cell repertoires from about six Graves' hyperthyroidism patients. Following sampling, methimazole starting at 30 mg daily was given to hyperthyroidism patients, and high-dose intravenous methylprednisolone was given to ophthalmopathy patients. TCR Vbeta CDR3 sequencing of some 140 peripheral blood samples (around 45 ophthalmopathy, 75 or so hyperthyroidism and roughly 17 progressor patients) is reported in the paper.

This clonotype was observed a handful of times. The target of this receptor is not known. One base away there is no much larger clone; base qualities are not given. The TCR beta CDR3 regions were amplified from RNA transcripts. The TCR CDR3 was subjected to a first round of RT-PCR using the HTBI primer set and the Qiagen OneStep RT-PCR kit. A second multiplex PCR round built the libraries, followed by size selection and purification. The libraries were sequenced on an Illumina HiSeq2000 using paired-end 100 bp reads. In the original analysis: SOAPnuke was used to process the raw data, with reads discarded if the reads contained adapters or uncalled bases, had a mean Phred below 15, or lacked an exact constant-primer or identifier match. High-quality paired reads were merged using COPE v1.2.5, and each unique nucleotide sequence was defined as a clonotype. Clonotypes were aligned to IMGT TRBV, TRBD and TRBJ reference segments using MiTCR v1.1. The analysis included only V-J combinations with a frequency above 0.0001, which together covered roughly 99% of the repertoires. The TCS score was defined as F50 (clonal expansion) divided by E x V (chaos), with BLOSUM62-based TCRdist calculated between CDR3 peptides within each V-J. Welch's t-statistics and random forest reduced roughly 530 V-J features to around 14, which were used in a naive Bayes classifier (R e1071). TCRdb itself trimmed the public reads at Q25 with fastp, ran MiXCR and retained productive beta chains. Each CDR3 protein gets just one entry, which takes the most common genes and DNA from the rows behind it. The V and J calls were not made by the authors but by TCRdb's processing. The sample contains around 300,000 distinct CDR3 sequences, over 11% of them found a single time. The ten largest make up 20% to 25% of the sample.

Graves' hyperthyroidism was defined as stable when no progression to ophthalmopathy occurred over 18 months of follow-up. The hyperthyroidism patients were between 18 and 65 years old and newly diagnosed, with a disease duration of less than 2 months. Exclusion was applied to patients with uncontrolled infections, other autoimmune diseases, pregnancy or lactation. Clinical symptoms, serum thyroxine and TRAb, thyroid ultrasound, and orbital computed tomography formed the basis for the diagnoses. PBMCs were separated from roughly 10 ml of fresh peripheral blood using Ficoll-Paque density gradient centrifugation. Total RNA was extracted using Trizol reagent, and RNA quality was assessed on an Agilent 2100 Bioanalyzer. Reading from cysteine to phenylalanine, the CDR3 counts 15 amino acids. Just CDR3 DNA is preserved here, 45 bases in frame from base 1. Reading the germline V gene gives CDR1 SGHRS and CDR2 YFSETQ. Trimming removed 0 bases from V and 9 bases from J; the gene matches leave 7 bases unexplained.

Study-wide findings and limitations: No statistical method was used to fix the sample size in advance, and group allocation was not hidden from the investigators. Ophthalmopathy was separated from stable hyperthyroidism by a 13 V-J signature model, with approximately 86% sensitivity and about 81% specificity obtained in cross-validation and 80%/75% obtained in testing. In validation, progression to ophthalmopathy was predicted by the model with 55% to 71% sensitivity and under 85% specificity, a median of approximately 6.5 months before onset. Most expanded thyroid clonotypes (frequency above 0.001) were also detected in blood, a finding suggesting that blood repertoires may reflect thyroid immune responses.

Sequencing used blood. The origin of this receptor is a woman between 25 and 40 years old with Graves' hyperthyroidism. In this chain, TRBV5-1 is recombined with TRBJ2-1, with 9 middle bases fitting TRBD2. The CDR3 protein is CASSLGAGGRGEQFF. The nucleotides read TGCGCCAGCAGCTTGGGAGCGGGAGGCCGGGGTGAGCAGTTCTTC.